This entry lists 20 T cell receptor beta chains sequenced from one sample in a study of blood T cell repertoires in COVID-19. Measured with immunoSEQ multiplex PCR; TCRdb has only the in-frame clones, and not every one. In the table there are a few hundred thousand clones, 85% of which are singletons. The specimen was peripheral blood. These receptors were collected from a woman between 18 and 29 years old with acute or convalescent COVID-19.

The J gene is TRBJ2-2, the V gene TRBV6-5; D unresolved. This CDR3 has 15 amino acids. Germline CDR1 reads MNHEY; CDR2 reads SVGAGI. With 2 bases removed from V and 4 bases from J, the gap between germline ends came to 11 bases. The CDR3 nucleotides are TGTGCCAGCAGTTACCTGACACCCGGCACCGGGGAGCTGTTTTTT. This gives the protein CASSYLTPGTGELFF.

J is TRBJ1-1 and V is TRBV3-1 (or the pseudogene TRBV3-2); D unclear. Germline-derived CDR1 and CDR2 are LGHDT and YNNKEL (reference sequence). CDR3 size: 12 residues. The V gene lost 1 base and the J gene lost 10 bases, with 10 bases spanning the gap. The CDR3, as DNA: TGTGCCAGCAGCCAAGGCGAAGTCGGAGCTTTCTTT. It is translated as CASSQGEVGAFF.

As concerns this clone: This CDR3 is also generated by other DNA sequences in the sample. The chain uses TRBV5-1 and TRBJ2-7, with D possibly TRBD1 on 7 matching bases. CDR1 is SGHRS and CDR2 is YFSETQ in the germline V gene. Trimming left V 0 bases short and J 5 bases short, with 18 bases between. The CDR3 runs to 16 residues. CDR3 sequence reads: CASSLGQGGSYDEQYF. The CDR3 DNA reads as TGCGCCAGCAGCTTGGGGCAGGGGGGAAGTTATGACGAGCAGTACTTC.

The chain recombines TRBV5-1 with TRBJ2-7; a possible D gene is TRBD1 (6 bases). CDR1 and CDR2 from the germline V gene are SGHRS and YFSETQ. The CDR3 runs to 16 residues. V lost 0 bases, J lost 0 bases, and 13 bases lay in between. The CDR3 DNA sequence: TGCGCCAGCAGCTTGGGGGGATGGGACAACTCCTACGAGCAGTACTTC. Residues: CASSLGGWDNSYEQYF.

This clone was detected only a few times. The CDR3 DNA reads TGTGCCAGCAGCCAAACTGGCGGGAGGGCCCAGGAGACCCAGTACTTC. The encoded protein is CASSQTGGRAQETQYF. The chain uses TRBV3-1 (or the pseudogene TRBV3-2) and TRBJ2-5, with 9 bases that match TRBD2. CDR3 length: 16 amino acids. The J segment lost 5 bases and the V segment lost 2 bases, leaving 9 bases of the junction unmatched. Germline lookup yields CDR1 LGHDT and CDR2 YNNKEL (reference sequence).

CDR3 loop: CATSDPRGGYQETQYF. CDR3 sequence (DNA): TGTGCCACCAGTGACCCCCGGGGTGGGTACCAAGAGACCCAGTACTTC. This chain uses TRBV24-1 with TRBJ2-5; D is perhaps TRBD2 (5 bases). The V end lost 4 bases, the J end lost 0 bases, and 14 bases lay between the germline ends. The CDR3 totals 16 residues. Germline values: CDR1 KGHDR, CDR2 SFDVKD.

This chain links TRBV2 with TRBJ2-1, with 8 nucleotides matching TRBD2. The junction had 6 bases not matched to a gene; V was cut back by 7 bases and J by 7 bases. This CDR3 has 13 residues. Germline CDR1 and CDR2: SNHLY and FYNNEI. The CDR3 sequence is CASKASGSNEQFF. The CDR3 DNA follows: TGTGCCAGCAAGGCTAGCGGGTCAAATGAGCAGTTCTTC.

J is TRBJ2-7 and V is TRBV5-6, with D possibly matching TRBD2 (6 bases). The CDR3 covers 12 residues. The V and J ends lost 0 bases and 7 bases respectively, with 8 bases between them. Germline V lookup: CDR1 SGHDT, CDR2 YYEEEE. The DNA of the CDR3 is TGTGCCAGCAGCTTGGATGGGGGGGAGCAGTACTTC. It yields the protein CASSLDGGEQYF.

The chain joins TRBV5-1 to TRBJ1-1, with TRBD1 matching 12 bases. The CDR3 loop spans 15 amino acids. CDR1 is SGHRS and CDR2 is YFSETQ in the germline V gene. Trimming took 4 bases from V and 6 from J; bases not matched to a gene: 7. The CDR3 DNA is TGCGCCAGCAGCCCACAGGGACAGGGGGCACCTGAAGCTTTCTTT. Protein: CASSPQGQGAPEAFF. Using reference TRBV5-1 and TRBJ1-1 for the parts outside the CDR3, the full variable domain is KAGVTQTPRYLIKTRGQQVTLSCSPISGHRSVSWYQQTPGQGLQFLFEYFSETQRNKGNFPGRFSGRQFSNSRSEMNVSTLELGDSALYLCASSPQGQGAPEAFFGQGTRLTVV.

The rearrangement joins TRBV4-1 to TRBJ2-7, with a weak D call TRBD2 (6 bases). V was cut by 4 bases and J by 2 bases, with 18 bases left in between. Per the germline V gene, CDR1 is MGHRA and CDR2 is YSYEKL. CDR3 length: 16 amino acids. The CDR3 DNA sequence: TGCGCCAGCAGCCGACAACCTGGGGACTCCACCTACGAGCAGTACTTC. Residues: CASSRQPGDSTYEQYF.

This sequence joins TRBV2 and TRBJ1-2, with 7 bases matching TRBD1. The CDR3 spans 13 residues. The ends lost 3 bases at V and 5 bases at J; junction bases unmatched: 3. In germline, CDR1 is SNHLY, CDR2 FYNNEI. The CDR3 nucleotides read TGTGCCAGCAGTGATGGGGGACAGTATGGCTACACCTTC. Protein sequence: CASSDGGQYGYTF.

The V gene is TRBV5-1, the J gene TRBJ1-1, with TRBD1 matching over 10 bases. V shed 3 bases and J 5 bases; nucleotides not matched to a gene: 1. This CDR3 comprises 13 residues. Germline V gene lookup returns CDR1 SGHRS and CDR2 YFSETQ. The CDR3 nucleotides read TGCGCCAGCAGCTGGGACAGGGGTACTGAAGCTTTCTTT. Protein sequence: CASSWDRGTEAFF.

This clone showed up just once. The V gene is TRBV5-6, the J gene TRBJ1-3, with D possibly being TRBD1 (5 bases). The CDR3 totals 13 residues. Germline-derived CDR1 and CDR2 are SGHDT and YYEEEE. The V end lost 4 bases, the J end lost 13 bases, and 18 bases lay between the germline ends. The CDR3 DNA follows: TGTGCCAGCAGCACTATAGGACAAGGGAAGATATATTTT. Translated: CASSTIGQGKIYF.

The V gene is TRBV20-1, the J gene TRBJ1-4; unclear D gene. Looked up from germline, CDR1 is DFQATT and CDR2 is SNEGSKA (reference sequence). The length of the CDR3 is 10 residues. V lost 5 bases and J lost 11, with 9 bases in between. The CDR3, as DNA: TGCAGTGCTCTCGGGGAGAAACTGTTTTTT. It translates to CSALGEKLFF.

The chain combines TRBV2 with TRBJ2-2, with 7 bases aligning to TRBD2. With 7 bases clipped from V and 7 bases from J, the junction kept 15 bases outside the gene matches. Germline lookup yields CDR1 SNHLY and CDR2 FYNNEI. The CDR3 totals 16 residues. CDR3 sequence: CASTPLGEGLLGELFF. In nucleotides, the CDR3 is TGTGCCAGCACCCCCCTGGGGGAGGGCCTCCTCGGGGAGCTGTTTTTT.

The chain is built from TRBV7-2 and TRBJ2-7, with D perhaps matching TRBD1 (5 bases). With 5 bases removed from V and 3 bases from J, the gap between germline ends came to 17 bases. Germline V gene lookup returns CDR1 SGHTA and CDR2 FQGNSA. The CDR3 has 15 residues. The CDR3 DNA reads TGTGCCAGCAGCCCACAGGATGGGGCTCTCTACGAGCAGTACTTC. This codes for CASSPQDGALYEQYF.

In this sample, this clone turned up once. The CDR3 sequence is CASSFGFGGETQYF. The CDR3 nucleotides read TGTGCCAGCAGCTTTGGCTTCGGGGGGGAGACCCAGTACTTC. The V gene is TRBV7-2, the J gene TRBJ2-5, with 7 positions matching TRBD2. With 3 bases clipped from V and 5 bases from J, the junction kept 6 bases outside the gene matches. The CDR3 spans 14 residues. Germline V lookup: CDR1 SGHTA, CDR2 FQGNSA.

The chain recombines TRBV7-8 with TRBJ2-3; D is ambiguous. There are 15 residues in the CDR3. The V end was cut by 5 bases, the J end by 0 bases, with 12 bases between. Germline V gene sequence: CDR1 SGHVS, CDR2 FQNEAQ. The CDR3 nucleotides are TGTGCCAGCAGCATCTCAGCGAGGAGCACAGATACGCAGTATTTT. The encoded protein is CASSISARSTDTQYF.

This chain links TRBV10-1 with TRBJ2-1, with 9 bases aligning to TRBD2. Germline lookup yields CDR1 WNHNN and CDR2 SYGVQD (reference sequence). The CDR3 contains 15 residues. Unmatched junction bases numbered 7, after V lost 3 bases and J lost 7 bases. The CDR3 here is CASSEVAGVWNEQFF. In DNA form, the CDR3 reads TGCGCCAGCAGTGAAGTAGCGGGGGTTTGGAATGAGCAGTTCTTC.

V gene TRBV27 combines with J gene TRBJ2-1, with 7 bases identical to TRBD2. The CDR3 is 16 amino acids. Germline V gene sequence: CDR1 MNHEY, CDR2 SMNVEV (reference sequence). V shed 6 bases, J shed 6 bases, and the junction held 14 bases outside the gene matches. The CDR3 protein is CASRAGRVLIPNEQFF. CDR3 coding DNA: TGTGCCAGCAGGGCGGGGAGGGTCTTAATCCCCAATGAGCAGTTCTTC.